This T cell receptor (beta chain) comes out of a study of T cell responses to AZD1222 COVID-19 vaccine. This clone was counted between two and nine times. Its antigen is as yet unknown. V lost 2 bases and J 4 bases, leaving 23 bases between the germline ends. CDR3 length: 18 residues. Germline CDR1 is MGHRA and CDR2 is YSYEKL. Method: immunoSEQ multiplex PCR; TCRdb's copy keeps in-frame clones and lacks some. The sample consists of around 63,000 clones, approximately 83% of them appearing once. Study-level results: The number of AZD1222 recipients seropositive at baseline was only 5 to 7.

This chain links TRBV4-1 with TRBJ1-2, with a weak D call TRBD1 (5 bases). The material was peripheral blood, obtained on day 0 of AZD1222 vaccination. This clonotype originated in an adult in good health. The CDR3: CASSQPSLLRDVFYGYTF. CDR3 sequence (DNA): TGCGCCAGCAGCCAACCGAGCCTCCTCAGGGACGTATTCTATGGCTACACCTTC.